Below are 15 T cell receptor beta chains sequenced from a single sample in a study of identical twins. Using its own MiXCR run on the 5' RACE reads, TCRdb lists one record per CDR3 protein. Among some 260,000 distinct CDR3 sequences, over 11% were seen once, and the ten largest hold 8.8%. Material: memory (CD45RO+) T cells sorted from blood. These receptors all come from a woman aged 18-29 years in good health.

The chain is built from TRBV13 and TRBJ2-1, with TRBD2 matching over 7 bases. The germline V gene encodes CDR1 PRHDT and CDR2 FYEKMQ (reference sequence). The CDR3 runs to 14 residues. V was clipped by 1 base and J by 12 bases; unmatched bases: 9. This chain's CDR3 is CASSLVSASGVQFF. CDR3 nucleotides: TGTGCCAGCAGCTTAGTCTCGGCTAGCGGTGTGCAGTTCTTC. Full variable domain (rest looked up from reference TRBV13 and TRBJ2-1): AAGVIQSPRHLIKEKRETATLKCYPIPRHDTVYWYQQGPGQDPQFLISFYEKMQSDKGSIPDRFSAQQFSDYHSELNMSSLELGDSALYFCASSLVSASGVQFFGPGTRLTVL.

The chain couples TRBV29-1 to TRBJ1-2; D might be TRBD1 (5 bases). Germline loops: CDR1 SQVTM, CDR2 ANQGSEA. The CDR3 has 14 amino acids. V was shortened by 4 bases and J by 7 bases, with 19 bases between the two germline ends. CDR3 protein: CSVVSGEGASGYTF. In DNA, the CDR3 is TGCAGCGTTGTGAGCGGTGAAGGGGCTAGTGGCTACACCTTC.

The rearrangement uses TRBV5-1 and TRBJ2-7; D is undetermined. The germline CDR1 and CDR2 sequences are SGHRS and YFSETQ. There are 16 residues in the CDR3. V was pared by 3 bases and J by 3 bases, with 19 bases between. The CDR3 DNA reads TGCGCCAGCAGCTACCACCTCAGACTTTACGGCTACGAGCAGTACTTC. Translation: CASSYHLRLYGYEQYF.

This clonotype turned up a few times. This chain uses TRBV7-2 with TRBJ2-7; a possible D gene is TRBD2 (5 bases). The CDR3 is made up of 14 amino acids. The V gene lost 0 bases and the J gene lost 3 bases, with 9 bases spanning the gap. The V gene's germline CDR1 is SGHTA and CDR2 FQGNSA. CDR3 nucleotide sequence: TGTGCCAGCAGCTTAGCGCTTCGGGACTACGAGCAGTACTTC. Translated, it gives CASSLALRDYEQYF.

The chain has TRBV11-2 and TRBJ2-1, with TRBD2 matching 14 bases. CDR3 length: 15 residues. Germline V gives CDR1 SGHAT, CDR2 FQNNGV. Trimming took 5 bases from V and 10 from J; bases not matched to a gene: 7. CDR3 DNA sequence: TGTGCCAGCAGCCATCCGGGACTAGCGGGGGAAGAGCAGTTCTTC. As protein: CASSHPGLAGEEQFF.

Many counts were recorded for this clonotype. The rearrangement joins TRBV12-3 or TRBV12-4 to TRBJ2-6; a possible D gene is TRBD1 (6 bases). There are 16 residues in the CDR3. Trimming left V 7 bases short and J 0 bases short, with 13 bases between. Here the CDR3 reads CASTWTVSSGANVLTF. CDR3 nucleotide sequence: TGTGCCAGCACCTGGACAGTATCCTCTGGGGCCAACGTCCTGACTTTC.

J is TRBJ2-3 and V is TRBV3-1; D perhaps matches TRBD2 (5 bases). V lost 3 bases to trimming and J lost 2 bases, with 12 bases between them. Germline V lookup: CDR1 LGHDT, CDR2 YNNKEL (reference sequence). The CDR3 loop spans 15 amino acids. The CDR3 DNA reads TGTGCCAGCAGCCACCCAAGAGGGAACACAGATACGCAGTATTTT. Translation: CASSHPRGNTDTQYF.

This clonotype was counted only a few times. V and J are TRBV5-1 and TRBJ2-2; 8 bases are shared with TRBD1. This CDR3 has 15 residues. V was clipped by 4 bases and J by 3 bases; unmatched bases: 5. Germline V gives CDR1 SGHRS, CDR2 YFSETQ. The CDR3: CASSGAQGDTGELFF. The CDR3 DNA is TGCGCCAGCAGCGGAGCACAGGGGGACACCGGGGAGCTGTTTTTT.

The sample holds a few counts of this clonotype. The genes are TRBV6-1 and TRBJ2-2; tentative D call: TRBD2 (6 bases). This CDR3 is 14 amino acids long. Germline V gives CDR1 MNHNS, CDR2 SASEGT. V dropped 2 bases and J dropped 7 bases, with 11 bases sitting between them. The CDR3 sequence is CASSEQPGGGELFF. The CDR3 DNA sequence: TGTGCCAGCAGTGAACAGCCCGGGGGCGGGGAGCTGTTTTTT.

This clonotype was found a few times. The rearrangement uses TRBV7-7 and TRBJ2-1; D remains unclear. The length of the CDR3 is 14 residues. Germline CDR1 reads SSHAT; CDR2 reads FNYEAQ (reference sequence). Trimming removed 5 bases at V and 4 bases at J, with 12 bases between. CDR3 nucleotide sequence: TGTGCCAGCAGCCCGAGCGACTTATACAATGAGCAGTTCTTC. Translating it yields CASSPSDLYNEQFF.

This clonotype appeared a few times. Just one base apart from a much larger clone, this may be a read error. The chain joins TRBV5-1 to TRBJ2-7, with a possible D match to TRBD1 (6 bases). The CDR3 sequence is 14 residues long. CDR1 and CDR2 (germline): SGHRS, YFSETQ. Trimming cost V 0 bases and J 3 bases, with 10 bases left between them. CDR3 sequence (DNA): TGCGCCAGCAGCTTGGATCAGGGGCACTACGAGCAGTACTTC. Its protein product is CASSLDQGHYEQYF.

V gene TRBV13 combines with J gene TRBJ2-4, with D perhaps matching TRBD1 (5 bases). Trimming took off 3 bases at V and 7 bases at J, with 13 bases between the two ends. Germline loops: CDR1 PRHDT, CDR2 FYEKMQ (reference sequence). The CDR3 has 14 residues. CDR3 region: CASSFLKGVNIQYF. The CDR3 nucleotides are TGTGCCAGCAGCTTTTTAAAAGGGGTTAACATTCAGTACTTC. Looking up the rest from reference TRBV13 and TRBJ2-4 gives the full variable domain: AAGVIQSPRHLIKEKRETATLKCYPIPRHDTVYWYQQGPGQDPQFLISFYEKMQSDKGSIPDRFSAQQFSDYHSELNMSSLELGDSALYFCASSFLKGVNIQYFGAGTRLSVL.

This clonotype was observed a handful of times. The rearrangement links TRBV20-1 to TRBJ2-7; 9 bases fit TRBD2. The length of the CDR3 is 14 residues. Germline trimming cut 1 base from V and 5 bases from J; bases unmatched to any gene: 6. Looked up from germline, CDR1 is DFQATT and CDR2 is SNEGSKA (reference sequence). DNA of the CDR3: TGCAGTGCTAGAGCCGGGACTAGCAGCGACGAGCAGTACTTC. Its translation is CSARAGTSSDEQYF.

This clonotype was picked up many times. The chain uses TRBV5-1 and TRBJ2-1; weak D call: TRBD2 (5 bases). Germline CDR1 is SGHRS and CDR2 is YFSETQ. This CDR3 is 13 amino acids long. Deletions cut 2 bases from V and 10 bases from J, with 13 bases between. CDR3 protein: CASSFGSDGEQFF. In DNA form, the CDR3 reads TGCGCCAGCAGCTTTGGTAGCGACGGGGAGCAGTTCTTC.

This clonotype was recorded only once. This chain links TRBV7-2 with TRBJ2-1; TRBD2 agrees at 14 bases. This CDR3 has 17 amino acids. Looked up from germline, CDR1 is SGHTA and CDR2 is FQGNSA. The trim removed 2 bases at V and 5 bases at J, leaving 5 bases unmatched. The CDR3 spells CASSLLRTSGRNNEQFF. The CDR3 nucleotides read TGTGCCAGCAGCTTACTGCGGACTAGCGGGAGGAACAATGAGCAGTTCTTC. Supplemented by reference TRBV7-2 and TRBJ2-1, the full variable domain reads GAGVSQSPSNKVTEKGKDVELRCDPISGHTALYWYRQSLGQGLEFLIYFQGNSAPDKSGLPSDRFSAERTGGSVSTLTIQRTQQEDSAVYLCASSLLRTSGRNNEQFFGPGTRLTVL.